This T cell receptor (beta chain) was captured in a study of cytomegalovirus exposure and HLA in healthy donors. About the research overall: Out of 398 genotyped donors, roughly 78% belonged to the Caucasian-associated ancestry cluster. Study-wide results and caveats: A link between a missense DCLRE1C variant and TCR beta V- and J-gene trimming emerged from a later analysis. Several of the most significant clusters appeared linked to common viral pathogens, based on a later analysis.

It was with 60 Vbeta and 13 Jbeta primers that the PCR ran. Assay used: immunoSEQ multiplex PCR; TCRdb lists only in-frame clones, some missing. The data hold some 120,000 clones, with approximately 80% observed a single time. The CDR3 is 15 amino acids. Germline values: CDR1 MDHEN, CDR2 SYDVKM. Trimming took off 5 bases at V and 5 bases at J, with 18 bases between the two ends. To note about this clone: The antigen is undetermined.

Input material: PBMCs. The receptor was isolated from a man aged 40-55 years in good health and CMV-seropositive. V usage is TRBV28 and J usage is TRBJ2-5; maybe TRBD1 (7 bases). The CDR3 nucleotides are TGTGCCAGCAGTCCAGCCTCAGGAGGGGGCGAGACCCAGTACTTC. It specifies CASSPASGGGETQYF.